The entry below gives a single T cell receptor (beta chain) sequence along with its context. Source study methods: Reference gene primer amplification gave nucleated cell count estimates. The data were produced by immunoSEQ multiplex PCR, yet TCRdb's version contains in-frame clones alone and is incomplete. D and trimming were read from the DNA, whereas the V and J calls and clone size are those reported in that table. The sample shows roughly 16,000 clones, approximately 93% of them seen only once. This sample was included in a study of blood T cell repertoires in COVID-19. The material sequenced was peripheral blood. The TCR was taken from a human donor in a cohort sampled during active COVID-19.

The CDR3 DNA follows: TGTGCCAGCAGTGATCGCGGGACAGGCTCCTATAATTCACCCCTCCACTTT. Its translation is CASSDRGTGSYNSPLHF. This chain joins TRBV6-1 and TRBJ1-6; TRBD1 aligns across 8 bases. The CDR3 has 17 residues. V trimming: 3 bases; J trimming: 0 bases; junction bases outside the gene matches: 4. CDR1 MNHNS and CDR2 SASEGT come from the germline V gene.